This T cell receptor beta chain comes out of a study of tumor-infiltrating lymphocytes in localized non-small cell lung cancer. General study findings and limits: No T-cell fraction difference was seen between IM1 and IM2 tumors. Tumor T-cell fraction from TCR sequencing was not associated with recurrence-free survival (p = 0.61). Tumors had more T cell infiltration than uninvolved lung, per TCRbeta sequencing and CD3 counts.

Assay used: immunoSEQ multiplex PCR; TCRdb lists only in-frame clones, some missing. Seen here are about 16,000 clones, more than 65% observed once, and the top ten hold under 7.5%. The V and J ends lost 5 bases and 9 bases, in that order; junction bases with no gene match: 4. Germline V CDR1 and CDR2: SGHVS, FQNEAQ. This CDR3 comprises 12 residues. Note on this clone: Its specificity is not known.

The chain uses TRBV7-8 and TRBJ2-1, with TRBD2 matching 7 bases. The TCR comes from a human donor with non-small cell lung cancer. Sequenced: lung tumor tissue. The CDR3 here is CASSQTGGEQFF. As DNA, the CDR3 is TGTGCCAGCAGCCAGACGGGGGGTGAGCAGTTCTTC.